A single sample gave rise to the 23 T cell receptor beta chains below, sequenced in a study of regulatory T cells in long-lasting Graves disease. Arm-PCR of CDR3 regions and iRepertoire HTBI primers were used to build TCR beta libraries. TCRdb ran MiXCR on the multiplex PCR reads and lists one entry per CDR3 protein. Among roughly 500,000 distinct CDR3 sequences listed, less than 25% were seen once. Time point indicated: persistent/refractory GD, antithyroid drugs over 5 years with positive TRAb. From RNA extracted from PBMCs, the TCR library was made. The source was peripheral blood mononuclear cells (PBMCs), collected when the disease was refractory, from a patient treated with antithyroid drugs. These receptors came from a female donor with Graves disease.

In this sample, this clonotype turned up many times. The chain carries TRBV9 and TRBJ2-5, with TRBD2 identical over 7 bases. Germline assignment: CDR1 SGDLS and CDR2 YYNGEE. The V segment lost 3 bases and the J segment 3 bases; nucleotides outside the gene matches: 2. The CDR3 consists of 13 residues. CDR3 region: CASSAGLKETQYF. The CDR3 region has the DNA TGTGCCAGCAGCGCGGGACTAAAAGAGACCCAGTACTTC.

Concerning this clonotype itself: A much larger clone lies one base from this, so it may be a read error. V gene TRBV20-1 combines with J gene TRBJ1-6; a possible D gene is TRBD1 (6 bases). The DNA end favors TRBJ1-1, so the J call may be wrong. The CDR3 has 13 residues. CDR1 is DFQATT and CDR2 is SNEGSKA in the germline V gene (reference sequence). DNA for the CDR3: TGCAGTGCCGAGGGGGAAATTTACGCTGAAGCTTTCTTT. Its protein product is CSAEGEIYAEAFF.

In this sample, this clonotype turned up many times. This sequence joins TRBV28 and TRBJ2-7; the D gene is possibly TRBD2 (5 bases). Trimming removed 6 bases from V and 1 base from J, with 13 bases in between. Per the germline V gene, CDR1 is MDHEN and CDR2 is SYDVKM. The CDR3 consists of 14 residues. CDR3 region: CASRPSGPSYEQYF. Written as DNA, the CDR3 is TGTGCCAGCAGACCCAGCGGCCCTTCCTACGAGCAGTACTTC. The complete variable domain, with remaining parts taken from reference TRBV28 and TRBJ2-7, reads DVKVTQSSRYLVKRTGEKVFLECVQDMDHENMFWYRQDPGLGLRLIYFSYDVKMKEKGDIPEGYSVSREKKERFSLILESASTNQTSMYLCASRPSGPSYEQYFGPGTRLTVT.

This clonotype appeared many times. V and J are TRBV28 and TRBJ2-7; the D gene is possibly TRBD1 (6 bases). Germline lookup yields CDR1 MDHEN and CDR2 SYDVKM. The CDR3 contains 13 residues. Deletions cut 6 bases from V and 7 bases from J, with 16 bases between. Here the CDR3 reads CASRSGHPLEQYF. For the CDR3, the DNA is TGTGCCAGCAGATCGGGACACCCCCTGGAGCAGTACTTC.

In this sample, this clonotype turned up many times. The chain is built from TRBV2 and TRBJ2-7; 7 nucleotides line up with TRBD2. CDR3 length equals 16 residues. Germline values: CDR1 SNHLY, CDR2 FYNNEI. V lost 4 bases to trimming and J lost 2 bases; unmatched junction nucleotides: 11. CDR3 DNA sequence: TGTGCCAGCAGTGGGAGCGGGACTCTAACCCCCTACGAGCAGTACTTC. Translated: CASSGSGTLTPYEQYF. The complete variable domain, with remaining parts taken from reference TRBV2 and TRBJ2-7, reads EPEVTQTPSHQVTQMGQEVILRCVPISNHLYFYWYRQILGQKVEFLVSFYNNEISEKSEIFDDQFSVERPDGSNFTLKIRSTKLEDSAMYFCASSGSGTLTPYEQYFGPGTRLTVT.

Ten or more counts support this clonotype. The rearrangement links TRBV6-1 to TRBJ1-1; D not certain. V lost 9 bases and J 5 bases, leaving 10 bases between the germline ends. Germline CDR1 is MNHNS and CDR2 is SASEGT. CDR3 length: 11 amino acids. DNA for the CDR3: TGTGCCAGTCGCAGTTGGACTGAAGCTTTCTTT. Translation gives CASRSWTEAFF.

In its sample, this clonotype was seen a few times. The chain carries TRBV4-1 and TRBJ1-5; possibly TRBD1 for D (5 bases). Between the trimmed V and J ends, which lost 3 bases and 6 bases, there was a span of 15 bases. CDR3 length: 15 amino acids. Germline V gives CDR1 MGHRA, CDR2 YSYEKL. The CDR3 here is CASSHDGTVGQPQHF. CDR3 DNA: TGCGCCAGCAGCCATGACGGGACGGTGGGTCAGCCCCAGCATTTT.

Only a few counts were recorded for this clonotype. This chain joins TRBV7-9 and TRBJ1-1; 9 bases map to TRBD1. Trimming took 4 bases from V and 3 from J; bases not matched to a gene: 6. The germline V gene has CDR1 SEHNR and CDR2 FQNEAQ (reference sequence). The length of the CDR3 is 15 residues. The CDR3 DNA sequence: TGTGCCAGCAGCTCTACAGGGGGCATCGACACTGAAGCTTTCTTT. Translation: CASSSTGGIDTEAFF.

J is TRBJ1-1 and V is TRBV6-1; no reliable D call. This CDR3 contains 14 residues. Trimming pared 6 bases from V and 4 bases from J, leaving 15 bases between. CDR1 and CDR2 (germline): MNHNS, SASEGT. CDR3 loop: CASRVTVRGTEAFF. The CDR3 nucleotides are TGTGCCAGCAGGGTGACCGTGCGGGGCACTGAAGCTTTCTTT.

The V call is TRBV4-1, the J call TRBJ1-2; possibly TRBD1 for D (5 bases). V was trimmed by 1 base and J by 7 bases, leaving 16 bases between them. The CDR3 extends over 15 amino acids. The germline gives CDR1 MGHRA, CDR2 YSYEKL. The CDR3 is CASSQADGDQPGYTF. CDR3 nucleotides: TGCGCCAGCAGCCAAGCCGACGGGGACCAACCTGGCTACACCTTC.

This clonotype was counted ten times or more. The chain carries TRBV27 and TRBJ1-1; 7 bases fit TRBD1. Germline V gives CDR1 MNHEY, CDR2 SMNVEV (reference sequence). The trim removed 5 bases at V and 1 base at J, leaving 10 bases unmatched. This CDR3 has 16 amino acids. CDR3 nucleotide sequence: TGTGCCAGCAGTAAAACCCCGGGACAGAGGAACACTGAAGCTTTCTTT. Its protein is CASSKTPGQRNTEAFF.

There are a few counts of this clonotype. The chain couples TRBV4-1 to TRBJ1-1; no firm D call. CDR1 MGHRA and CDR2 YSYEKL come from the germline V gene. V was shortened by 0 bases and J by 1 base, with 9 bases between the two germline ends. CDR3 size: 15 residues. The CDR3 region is CASSQDLRTNTEAFF. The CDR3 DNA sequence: TGCGCCAGCAGCCAAGATCTCAGAACGAACACTGAAGCTTTCTTT.

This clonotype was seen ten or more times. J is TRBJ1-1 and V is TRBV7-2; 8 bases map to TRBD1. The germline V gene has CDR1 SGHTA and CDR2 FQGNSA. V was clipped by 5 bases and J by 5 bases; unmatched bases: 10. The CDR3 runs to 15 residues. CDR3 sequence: CASSAQGQGRTEAFF. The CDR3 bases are TGTGCCAGCAGCGCCCAAGGACAGGGAAGGACTGAAGCTTTCTTT.

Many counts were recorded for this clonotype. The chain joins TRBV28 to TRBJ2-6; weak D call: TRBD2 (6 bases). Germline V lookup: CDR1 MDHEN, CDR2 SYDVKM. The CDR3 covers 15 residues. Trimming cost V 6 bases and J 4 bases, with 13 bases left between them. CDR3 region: CASREGLSGANVLTF. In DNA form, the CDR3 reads TGTGCCAGCAGGGAGGGCCTTTCGGGGGCCAACGTCCTGACTTTC.

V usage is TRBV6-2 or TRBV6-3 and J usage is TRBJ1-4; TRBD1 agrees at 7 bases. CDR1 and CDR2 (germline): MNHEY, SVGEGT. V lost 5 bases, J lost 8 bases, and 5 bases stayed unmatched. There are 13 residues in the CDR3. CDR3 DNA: TGTGCCAGCAGTGGGACAGCACTAGAAAAACTGTTTTTT. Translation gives CASSGTALEKLFF.

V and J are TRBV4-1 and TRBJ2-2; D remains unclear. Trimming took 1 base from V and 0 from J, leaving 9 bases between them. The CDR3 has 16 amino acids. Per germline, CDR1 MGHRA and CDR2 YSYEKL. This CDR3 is CASSQVAQANTGELFF. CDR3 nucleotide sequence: TGCGCCAGCAGCCAAGTGGCCCAGGCGAACACCGGGGAGCTGTTTTTT.

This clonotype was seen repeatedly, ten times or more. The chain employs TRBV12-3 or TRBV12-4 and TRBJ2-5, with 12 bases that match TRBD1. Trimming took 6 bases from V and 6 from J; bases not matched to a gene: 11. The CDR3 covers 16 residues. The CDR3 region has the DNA TGTGCCAGCAGCACCTTGGGACAGGGGGCAGGGAAGACCCAGTACTTC. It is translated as CASSTLGQGAGKTQYF.

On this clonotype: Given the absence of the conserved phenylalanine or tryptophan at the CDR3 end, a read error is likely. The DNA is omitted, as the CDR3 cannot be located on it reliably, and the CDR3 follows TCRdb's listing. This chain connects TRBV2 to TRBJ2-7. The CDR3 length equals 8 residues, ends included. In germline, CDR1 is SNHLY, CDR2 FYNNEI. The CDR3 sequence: CASSVAAP.

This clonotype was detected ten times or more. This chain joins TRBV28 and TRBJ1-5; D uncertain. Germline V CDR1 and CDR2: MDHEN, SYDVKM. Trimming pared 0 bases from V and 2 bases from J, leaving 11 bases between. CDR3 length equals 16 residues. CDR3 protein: CASSLWSLNGNQPQHF. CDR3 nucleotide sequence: TGTGCCAGCAGTTTATGGAGCCTGAACGGCAATCAGCCCCAGCATTTT.

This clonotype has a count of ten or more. CDR3 DNA: TGTGCCTGGAGTAGTAGGGACTATGGCTACACCTTC. Its protein product is CAWSSRDYGYTF. The J gene is TRBJ1-2, the V gene TRBV30; D is unclear. The V and J ends lost 2 bases and 3 bases respectively, with 7 bases between them. The V gene's germline CDR1 is GTSNPN and CDR2 SVGIG (reference sequence). CDR3 length: 12 amino acids.

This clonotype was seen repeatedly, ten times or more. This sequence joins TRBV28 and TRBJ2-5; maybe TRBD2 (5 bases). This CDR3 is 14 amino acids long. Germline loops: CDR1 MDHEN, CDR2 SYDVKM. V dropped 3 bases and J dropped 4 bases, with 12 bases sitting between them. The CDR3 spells CASSFEGLGETQYF. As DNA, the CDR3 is TGTGCCAGCAGTTTCGAGGGCTTAGGAGAGACCCAGTACTTC.

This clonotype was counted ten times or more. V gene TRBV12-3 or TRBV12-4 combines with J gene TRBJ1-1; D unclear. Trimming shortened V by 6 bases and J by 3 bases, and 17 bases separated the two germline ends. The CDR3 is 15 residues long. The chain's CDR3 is CASSLSPLSYTEAFF. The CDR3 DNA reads TGTGCCAGCAGCTTATCGCCTCTCAGCTACACTGAAGCTTTCTTT.

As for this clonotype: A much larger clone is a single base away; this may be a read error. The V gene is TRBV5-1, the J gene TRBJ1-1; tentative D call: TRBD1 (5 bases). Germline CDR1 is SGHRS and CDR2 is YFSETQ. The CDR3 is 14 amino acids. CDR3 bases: TGCGCCAGCAGCTTGGAGCCGGGGCTAGCTGAAGCTCTCTTT. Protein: CASSLEPGLAEALF.